The rows below give T cell receptor beta chains drawn from one sample of a study of response to subunit inactivated influenza vaccine. In TCRdb, the RT-PCR reads were re-called with MiXCR into one record per CDR3 protein. Here the sample spans about 480,000 distinct CDR3 sequences, approximately 13% being singletons. The sequenced sample was PBMCs from blood, obtained more than 35 days after vaccination. These receptor sequences come from a man aged 50 to 60 who received an inactivated influenza vaccine. Each CDR3 is given with its conserved first and last residue. Each record gives: CDR3 length, J gene, clone size, V gene, D gene, CDR3 protein, CDR3 DNA. D genes are given only for firm matches. Size values are once, few and many counts, or a class for expanded clones, and some rows have none.

length: 16; J: TRBJ1-1; size: few; V: TRBV6-5; D: TRBD1; CDR3: CASSYETGGAGTEAFF; DNA: TGTGCCAGCAGTTACGAAACAGGGGGCGCGGGAACTGAAGCTTTCTTT
length: 14; J: TRBJ1-4; size: NA; V: TRBV7-9; D: NA; CDR3: CASSLGLINEKLFF; DNA: TGTGCCAGCAGCTTAGGGCTGATTAATGAAAAACTGTTTTTT
length: 19; J: TRBJ2-2; size: few; V: TRBV20-1; D: TRBD2; CDR3: CSARGMTSGGPANTGELFF; DNA: TGCAGTGCTAGAGGAATGACTAGCGGGGGACCTGCGAACACCGGGGAGCTGTTTTTT
length: 16; J: TRBJ2-1; size: NA; V: TRBV7-2; D: NA; CDR3: CASSLRGSARGNEQFF; DNA: TGTGCCAGCAGCCTCAGGGGCAGCGCACGGGGCAATGAGCAGTTCTTC
length: 15; J: TRBJ2-3; size: many; V: TRBV5-5; D: NA; CDR3: CASSPGKGVVDTQYF; DNA: TGTGCCAGCAGCCCAGGAAAGGGTGTGGTAGATACGCAGTATTTT
length: 14; J: TRBJ1-5; size: few; V: TRBV10-3; D: TRBD1; CDR3: CAVQDPGGYQPQHF; DNA: TGTGCCGTACAGGATCCAGGGGGCTACCAGCCCCAGCATTTT
length: 14; J: TRBJ2-3; size: NA; V: TRBV20-1; D: NA; CDR3: CSAKERYSTDTQYF; DNA: TGCAGTGCTAAGGAGCGGTACAGCACAGATACGCAGTATTTT
length: 13; J: TRBJ2-4; size: few; V: TRBV28; D: NA; CDR3: CASSFPGANIQYF; DNA: TGTGCCAGCAGTTTTCCAGGAGCGAATATTCAGTACTTC
length: 15; J: TRBJ2-7; size: NA; V: TRBV12-3/TRBV12-4; D: TRBD1; CDR3: CASSLAGTGAGSQHF; DNA: TGTGCCAGCAGTTTAGCAGGGACAGGGGCAGGATCGCAGCACTTC
length: 13; J: TRBJ2-5; size: few; V: TRBV10-3; D: NA; CDR3: CAISERHEDYRYF; DNA: TGTGCCATCAGTGAGCGCCATGAGGACTACCGGTACTTC
length: 16; J: TRBJ2-1; size: few; V: TRBV6-1; D: NA; CDR3: CASSPGSGPATNEQFF; DNA: TGTGCCAGCAGCCCCGGTTCGGGGCCCGCTACCAATGAGCAGTTCTTC
length: 13; J: TRBJ2-2; size: few; V: TRBV10-3; D: TRBD2; CDR3: CAISFREVGELFF; DNA: TGTGCCATCAGTTTCCGGGAGGTTGGGGAGCTGTTTTTT
length: 16; J: TRBJ1-4; size: NA; V: TRBV15; D: NA; CDR3: CATSRGTGWTNEKLFF; DNA: TGTGCCACCAGCAGAGGGACGGGGTGGACTAATGAAAAACTGTTTTTT
length: 14; J: TRBJ2-2; size: NA; V: TRBV7-2; D: NA; CDR3: CATMTVGTTGELFF; DNA: TGTGCCACTATGACGGTGGGGACCACCGGGGAGCTGTTTTTT
length: 16; J: TRBJ2-3; size: few; V: TRBV24-1; D: NA; CDR3: CATSDLVAGMTDTQYF; DNA: TGTGCCACCAGTGATTTGGTGGCAGGGATGACAGATACGCAGTATTTT
length: 14; J: TRBJ2-7; size: NA; V: TRBV15; D: TRBD1; CDR3: CATSRTTGVREQYF; DNA: TGTGCCACCAGCAGAACGACAGGGGTGAGGGAGCAGTACTTC
length: 15; J: TRBJ1-2; size: NA; V: TRBV29-1; D: NA; CDR3: CSVRTPGPSAYGYTF; DNA: TGCAGCGTTCGAACACCCGGGCCTTCGGCATATGGCTACACCTTC
length: 13; J: TRBJ2-7; size: NA; V: TRBV29-1; D: TRBD1; CDR3: CSVGDRTSYEQYF; DNA: TGCAGCGTGGGGGACAGGACGTCCTACGAGCAGTACTTC
length: 13; J: TRBJ2-3; size: NA; V: TRBV5-4; D: TRBD2; CDR3: CASSLTSGDTQYF; DNA: TGTGCCAGCAGCTTGACTAGCGGAGATACGCAGTATTTT
length: 14; J: TRBJ2-7; size: few; V: TRBV7-9; D: TRBD2; CDR3: CASSFSTSGYEQYF; DNA: TGTGCCAGCAGCTTTTCTACTAGCGGATACGAGCAGTACTTC
length: 10; J: TRBJ2-3; size: few; V: TRBV29-1; D: NA; CDR3: CSVAPDTQYF; DNA: TGCAGCGTTGCCCCAGATACGCAGTATTTT
length: 15; J: TRBJ2-3; size: few; V: TRBV20-1; D: TRBD2; CDR3: CSAGIGTSGSDTQYF; DNA: TGCAGTGCTGGTATCGGGACTAGCGGTTCAGATACGCAGTATTTT
length: 14; J: TRBJ2-7; size: NA; V: TRBV3-1; D: NA; CDR3: CASSRGLLGYEQYF; DNA: TGTGCCAGCAGCCGGGGGTTGTTGGGCTACGAGCAGTACTTC
length: 11; J: TRBJ1-1; size: many; V: TRBV7-2; D: NA; CDR3: CASSSGTEAFF; DNA: TGTGCCAGCAGCTCCGGGACTGAAGCTTTCTTT
length: 15; J: TRBJ2-1; size: many; V: TRBV5-6; D: NA; CDR3: CASSLTGARSNEQFF; DNA: TGTGCCAGCAGCTTGACGGGGGCGCGATCCAATGAGCAGTTCTTC
length: 15; J: TRBJ2-1; size: NA; V: TRBV5-6; D: TRBD1; CDR3: CASSLWQGARDEQFF; DNA: TGTGCCAGCAGCTTGTGGCAGGGGGCGAGGGATGAGCAGTTCTTC
length: 14; J: TRBJ1-1; size: NA; V: TRBV5-1; D: NA; CDR3: CASSLRGANTEAFF; DNA: TGCGCCAGCAGCTTAAGGGGGGCGAACACTGAAGCTTTCTTT
length: 15; J: TRBJ1-6; size: few; V: TRBV6-1; D: NA; CDR3: CASTLESSYNSPLHF; DNA: TGTGCCAGCACGCTTGAGAGCTCCTATAATTCACCCCTCCACTTT
length: 14; J: TRBJ1-1; size: NA; V: TRBV25-1; D: TRBD1; CDR3: CASSDRGRRTEAFF; DNA: TGTGCCAGCAGTGACAGGGGGAGGAGAACTGAAGCTTTCTTT
length: 14; J: TRBJ2-5; size: few; V: TRBV6-1; D: NA; CDR3: CASSPTGMGETQYF; DNA: TGTGCCAGCAGCCCGACAGGAATGGGGGAGACCCAGTACTTC
length: 16; J: TRBJ2-7; size: many; V: TRBV6-2/TRBV6-3; D: NA; CDR3: CASSYSTQDISYEQYF; DNA: TGTGCCAGCAGTTACTCGACACAGGACATCTCCTACGAGCAGTACTTC
length: 13; J: TRBJ2-2; size: few; V: TRBV6-1; D: NA; CDR3: CASRPTGAGELFF; DNA: TGTGCCAGCAGGCCTACAGGCGCCGGGGAGCTGTTTTTT
length: 16; J: TRBJ2-3; size: few; V: TRBV3-1; D: NA; CDR3: CASSPLYGRTTDTQYF; DNA: TGTGCCAGCAGCCCCTTATATGGACGGACCACAGATACGCAGTATTTT
length: 14; J: TRBJ2-2; size: few; V: TRBV12-5; D: NA; CDR3: CASGLSGFTGELFF; DNA: TGTGCTAGTGGTTTATCAGGGTTCACCGGGGAGCTGTTTTTT
length: 15; J: TRBJ2-1; size: NA; V: TRBV5-1; D: NA; CDR3: CASKARVATFHEQFF; DNA: TGCGCCAGCAAGGCCAGGGTAGCGACCTTTCATGAGCAGTTCTTC
length: 16; J: TRBJ2-2; size: NA; V: TRBV4-2; D: NA; CDR3: CASSQDPPRVAGELFF; DNA: TGTGCCAGCAGCCAAGATCCGCCCAGGGTGGCCGGGGAGCTGTTTTTT
length: 16; J: TRBJ2-3; size: few; V: TRBV5-1; D: TRBD2; CDR3: CASSLYGGSHTDTQYF; DNA: TGCGCCAGCAGCTTGTACGGGGGGAGTCACACAGATACGCAGTATTTT